The rows below give T cell receptor beta chains drawn from one sample of a study of cytomegalovirus exposure and HLA in healthy donors. Sequencing was performed with immunoSEQ multiplex PCR; in TCRdb, only in-frame clones are kept and a portion is missing. This repertoire shows more than 200,000 clones, roughly 82% found once; its top ten account for nearly 6%. The sample consisted of PBMCs. These receptors were collected from a man aged 40-49 years in good health and CMV-seropositive. Each CDR3 is given with its conserved first and last residue. The order of the fields is CDR3 DNA, CDR3 protein, D gene, CDR3 length, J gene, clone size, V gene. D genes are given only for firm matches. Clone size is stated in some rows and not others, as once, few, many or a class when expanded.

CDR3nt: TGTGCCAGCAGTTTATGGAACGAGGTTGAAGCTTTCTTT
CDR3aa: CASSLWNEVEAFF
d_gene: -
len: 13
j_gene: TRBJ1-1
abundance: -
v_gene: TRBV28

CDR3nt: TGTGCCAGCAGTTTGAGGGGGTGGACGGGAAACACTGAAGCTTTCTTT
CDR3aa: CASSLRGWTGNTEAFF
d_gene: -
len: 16
j_gene: TRBJ1-1
abundance: -
v_gene: TRBV6-5

CDR3nt: TGTGCCAGCAGGGACAGGGGTGTCTACGAGCAGTACTTC
CDR3aa: CASRDRGVYEQYF
d_gene: TRBD1
len: 13
j_gene: TRBJ2-7
abundance: -
v_gene: TRBV6-1

CDR3nt: TGTGCCATCAGTGAGTCTCAGGACAGGGGACACGAGCAGTACTTC
CDR3aa: CAISESQDRGHEQYF
d_gene: TRBD1
len: 15
j_gene: TRBJ2-7
abundance: -
v_gene: TRBV10-3

CDR3nt: TGTGCCAGTTCGAGACAGGGCCAAGAGACCCAGTACTTC
CDR3aa: CASSRQGQETQYF
d_gene: TRBD1
len: 13
j_gene: TRBJ2-5
abundance: -
v_gene: TRBV2

CDR3nt: TGCGCCAGTCGAGGTCGGGTGAACGGGGAGACCCAGTACTTC
CDR3aa: CASRGRVNGETQYF
d_gene: -
len: 14
j_gene: TRBJ2-5
abundance: -
v_gene: TRBV5-1

CDR3nt: TGCGCCAGCACCTCACGGGACAGGGCTTCCTTGCGAAATGAAAAACTGTTTTTT
CDR3aa: CASTSRDRASLRNEKLFF
d_gene: TRBD1
len: 18
j_gene: TRBJ1-4
abundance: -
v_gene: TRBV10-1

CDR3nt: TGTGCCAGTAGCCACACAATGAACACTGAAGCTTTCTTT
CDR3aa: CASSHTMNTEAFF
d_gene: -
len: 13
j_gene: TRBJ1-1
abundance: -
v_gene: TRBV19

CDR3nt: TGTGCCAGCAGACACAGGGGTAATGGCTACACCTTC
CDR3aa: CASRHRGNGYTF
d_gene: TRBD1
len: 12
j_gene: TRBJ1-2
abundance: -
v_gene: TRBV27

CDR3nt: TGTGCCAGCAGCTCGCCAGGGGTCGGGAACACTGAAGCTTTCTTT
CDR3aa: CASSSPGVGNTEAFF
d_gene: -
len: 15
j_gene: TRBJ1-1
abundance: once
v_gene: TRBV5-4

CDR3nt: TGTGCCAGCAGCTCTAGCCCACAGCAAGGAGAAACTTTCTTT
CDR3aa: CASSSSPQQGETFF
d_gene: -
len: 14
j_gene: TRBJ1-1
abundance: -
v_gene: TRBV9

CDR3nt: TGTGCCAGTAGTCCCCGCCGAGGGGACAGGGGGCAAGAGACCCAGTACTTC
CDR3aa: CASSPRRGDRGQETQYF
d_gene: TRBD1
len: 17
j_gene: TRBJ2-5
abundance: -
v_gene: TRBV19

CDR3nt: TGTGCCTCGAGGCAGGCGGGGGGCCCTGAAGCTTTCTTT
CDR3aa: CASRQAGGPEAFF
d_gene: -
len: 13
j_gene: TRBJ1-1
abundance: -
v_gene: TRBV30

CDR3nt: TGTGCCACTAGACAGAACCTTTACGAGCAGTACTTC
CDR3aa: CATRQNLYEQYF
d_gene: -
len: 12
j_gene: TRBJ2-7
abundance: -
v_gene: TRBV6-1

CDR3nt: TGTGCCAGCAGCCTCCCGAGGGGGACAGGGACCCTCAATGAGCAGTTCTTC
CDR3aa: CASSLPRGTGTLNEQFF
d_gene: TRBD1
len: 17
j_gene: TRBJ2-1
abundance: once
v_gene: TRBV7-9

CDR3nt: TGTGCCAGCAGCCCCCGGACAGGGAACATTCAGTACTTC
CDR3aa: CASSPRTGNIQYF
d_gene: TRBD1
len: 13
j_gene: TRBJ2-4
abundance: -
v_gene: TRBV11-2

CDR3nt: TGTGCCTGTAGACAGGGTGGGCCAGATACGCAGTATTTT
CDR3aa: CACRQGGPDTQYF
d_gene: TRBD1
len: 13
j_gene: TRBJ2-3
abundance: few
v_gene: TRBV30

CDR3nt: TGTGCCAGCAGCGCCTACAGGGGGATGGGCTCTGGAAACACCATATATTTT
CDR3aa: CASSAYRGMGSGNTIYF
d_gene: TRBD1
len: 17
j_gene: TRBJ1-3
abundance: -
v_gene: TRBV13

CDR3nt: TGTGCCTGTCACCAGGGGAGTAAGGTTTACAATGAGCAGTTCTTC
CDR3aa: CACHQGSKVYNEQFF
d_gene: -
len: 15
j_gene: TRBJ2-1
abundance: -
v_gene: TRBV30